This is a list of T cell receptor beta chains from one sample in a study of a mutant IDH1 vaccine in newly diagnosed glioma. These receptors' targets are unknown. TCRdb keeps only in-frame clones here, not all; method: immunoSEQ multiplex PCR. Among approximately 24,000 clones listed, 77% were seen once. The sample in question was PBMCs, obtained from a glioma patient whose treatment included an IDH1 peptide vaccine. These receptors originate from a man between 40 and 49 years old with glioma. The CDR3 runs from the conserved cysteine through the conserved F or W. D genes are given only for firm matches. Size tells how often a clone was seen (once, few, many) or the class of an expanded clone, and some rows leave it out.

cdr3_length,d_call,clone_size,j_call,v_call,cdr3_aa,cdr3_nt
15,-,-,TRBJ2-5,TRBV5-1,CASTPGGVGQETQYF,TGCGCCAGCACCCCGGGTGGGGTCGGTCAAGAGACCCAGTACTTC
14,-,-,TRBJ2-5,TRBV5-4,CASSLERGRETQYF,TGTGCCAGCAGCTTGGAACGCGGGCGAGAGACCCAGTACTTC
17,-,-,TRBJ2-1,TRBV4-3,CASSQGGLGWTYNEQFF,TGCGCCAGCAGCCAAGGGGGACTGGGATGGACCTACAATGAGCAGTTCTTC
14,-,-,TRBJ1-2,TRBV6-1,CASSASGGGYGYTF,TGTGCCAGCAGTGCCTCAGGTGGAGGCTATGGCTACACCTTC
15,-,once,TRBJ1-2,TRBV4-1,CASSQDPRAGYGYTF,TGCGCCAGCAGCCAAGATCCCCGGGCGGGATATGGCTACACCTTC
16,TRBD1,-,TRBJ2-3,TRBV11-3,CASSLRTGAGTDTQYF,TGTGCCAGCAGCCTCCGGACAGGGGCAGGCACAGATACGCAGTATTTT
13,-,-,TRBJ1-1,TRBV6-4,CASSTRRGTEAFF,TGTGCCAGCAGCACCCGGAGGGGAACTGAAGCTTTCTTT
15,TRBD2,-,TRBJ2-3,TRBV14,CASSHNWGGTDTQYF,TGTGCCAGCAGCCACAATTGGGGAGGGACAGATACGCAGTATTTT
14,-,-,TRBJ2-7,TRBV18,CASSPFSTEDEQYF,TGTGCCAGCTCACCCTTTAGCACGGAGGACGAGCAGTACTTC
16,TRBD2,-,TRBJ2-3,TRBV5-4,CASTPSGGRSTDTQYF,TGTGCCAGCACCCCAAGCGGGGGCCGGAGCACAGATACGCAGTATTTT
12,-,-,TRBJ1-1,TRBV6-5,CASSGVGTEAFF,TGTGCCAGCAGTGGCGTAGGCACTGAAGCTTTCTTT
19,-,-,TRBJ2-1,TRBV11-2,CASSLLGGRVTTSYNEQFF,TGTGCCAGCAGCTTATTAGGGGGGAGGGTCACTACCTCCTACAATGAGCAGTTCTTC
12,-,-,TRBJ2-3,TRBV9,CASSVLADTQYF,TGTGCCAGCAGCGTTTTAGCAGATACGCAGTATTTT
15,TRBD1,-,TRBJ2-1,TRBV18,CASSPDRGQSLEQFF,TGTGCCAGCTCCCCCGACAGGGGCCAGTCCCTAGAGCAGTTCTTC
16,-,-,TRBJ1-1,TRBV9,CASSSTFVSGGTEAFF,TGTGCCAGCAGCTCGACGTTCGTTTCCGGGGGCACTGAAGCTTTCTTT
15,TRBD1,-,TRBJ2-5,TRBV25-1,CASSELYRGQETQYF,TGTGCCAGCAGCGAACTCTACAGGGGCCAAGAGACCCAGTACTTC
17,-,once,TRBJ2-5,TRBV4-1,CASSQDGLTTYQETQYF,TGCGCCAGCAGCCAAGATGGACTGACTACGTACCAAGAGACCCAGTACTTC
11,-,-,TRBJ2-5,TRBV5-4,CASSFGETQYF,TGTGCCAGCAGCTTCGGAGAGACCCAGTACTTC
11,-,-,TRBJ1-2,TRBV20-1,CSASSGGAYTF,TGCAGTGCTAGTTCGGGAGGCGCCTACACCTTC
14,-,-,TRBJ1-1,TRBV5-1,CASSLEMGATEAFF,TGCGCCAGCAGCTTGGAGATGGGCGCCACTGAAGCTTTCTTT
12,TRBD1,few,TRBJ2-2,TRBV5-3,CAREGAGGELFF,TGTGCCCGAGAGGGGGCCGGCGGGGAGCTGTTTTTT
14,-,-,TRBJ1-1,TRBV6-4,CASRSDSHATEAFF,TGTGCCAGCAGATCCGACAGTCACGCGACTGAAGCTTTCTTT
17,TRBD1,-,TRBJ1-2,TRBV14,CASSQDRGDRDSYGYTF,TGTGCCAGCAGCCAAGATCGTGGGGACAGAGATTCCTATGGCTACACCTTC
14,-,-,TRBJ1-3,TRBV4-1,CASTSTPSGNTIYF,TGCGCCAGCACTTCTACTCCCTCTGGAAACACCATATATTTT
13,-,-,TRBJ1-1,TRBV4-3,CASSQGIGTEAFF,TGCGCCAGCAGCCAAGGGATCGGCACTGAAGCTTTCTTT
20,-,-,TRBJ2-7,TRBV5-1,CASSFLLSTGPSRYSYEQYF,TGCGCCAGCAGCTTCCTCCTCTCGACAGGACCTAGCCGCTACTCCTACGAGCAGTACTTC
14,-,-,TRBJ1-1,TRBV30,CAWRGPGRNTEAFF,TGTGCCTGGAGGGGGCCAGGGCGCAACACTGAAGCTTTCTTT
13,-,-,TRBJ1-5,TRBV19,CASSTRDNQPQHF,TGTGCCAGTAGTACCCGGGACAATCAGCCCCAGCATTTT
11,-,-,TRBJ2-1,TRBV14,CASGDWNEQFF,TGTGCCAGCGGGGACTGGAATGAGCAGTTCTTC
16,-,-,TRBJ1-1,TRBV15,CATSRDERGPIGIAFF,TGTGCCACCAGCAGAGATGAGAGGGGCCCCATCGGGATAGCTTTCTTT
19,-,-,TRBJ1-2,TRBV6-1,CASSERQFSLALSLSGYTF,TGTGCCAGCAGTGAGAGGCAGTTTAGCTTGGCTCTCTCATTGAGTGGCTACACCTTC